The present entry profiles one T cell receptor beta chain with its context. The germline gives CDR1 MNHEY, CDR2 SVGAGI. The CDR3 covers 13 residues. V shed 0 bases and J 5 bases; nucleotides not matched to a gene: 0. This entry is derived from a study of T cell responses to AZD1222 COVID-19 vaccine. Method: immunoSEQ multiplex PCR; TCRdb's copy keeps in-frame clones and lacks some. The table lists about 190,000 clones, roughly 91% of them singletons. This TCR came from an adult in good health. Sequencing was performed on peripheral blood, taken on day 0 of AZD1222 vaccination. The chain has TRBV6-5 and TRBJ1-2; 7 bases agree with TRBD1. CDR3 loop: CASSYSGQYGYTF. The CDR3 DNA reads TGTGCCAGCAGTTACTCGGGACAGTATGGCTACACCTTC.